The present TCR beta chain was sequenced within a study of shared clonotypes between healthy human individuals. Background on the study: Per donor, three plates held CD4 naive cells, three held CD4 memory, two held CD8 naive and one held CD8 memory.

Naive CD8 cells were CD45RO-negative, positively selected for CCR7, excluding terminally differentiated effector memory CD45RA+ cells. The study drew its donors from healthy HIV-negative adults without recent acute infections or vaccinations. Every donor, a Caucasian adult, lived in Nashville, Tennessee. This table comes from immunoSEQ multiplex PCR, and its TCRdb copy is limited to in-frame clones, with some not included. The sample lists about 2,200,000 clones, approximately 94% occurring once. In the case of this clone: What it binds is not known. Other DNA sequences within the sample encode an identical CDR3.

Study-level points and caveats: Naive subsets tended to show greater estimated richness than memory subsets.

CDR1 is SQVTM and CDR2 is ANQGSEA in the germline V gene. V was pared by 7 bases and J by 2 bases, with 12 bases between. The CDR3 sequence is 12 residues long. V is TRBV29-1 and J is TRBJ2-7; either TRBD1 or TRBD2 may supply D (5 bases each). This receptor was taken from a man younger than 30 in good health. Some clones in this sample may be carry-over from other donors' samples. The specimen was naive CD8+ T cells from PBMCs. CDR3 loop: CSARTGPYEQYF. CDR3 sequence (DNA): TGCAGCGCCCGGACGGGACCCTACGAGCAGTACTTC.